The 32 T cell receptor beta chains below all came from one sample that was sequenced in a study of T cells after yellow fever vaccination. TCRdb ran MiXCR on the 5' RACE reads and lists one entry per CDR3 protein. The sample has around 100,000 distinct CDR3 sequences, 8.4% seen once. Sequenced here: CD8+ T cells sorted from PBMCs, sampled 45 days after the yellow fever booster vaccination. All receptors derive from a young man who received the YFV17D yellow fever vaccine.

This clonotype was counted a single time. The rearrangement links TRBV3-1 to TRBJ2-7; D is ambiguous. The CDR3 loop spans 14 amino acids. V lost 4 bases to trimming and J lost 4 bases, with 14 bases between them. Germline-derived CDR1 and CDR2 are LGHDT and YNNKEL (reference sequence). The CDR3 here is CASSPQSRRYEQYF. The CDR3 nucleotides read TGTGCCAGCAGCCCCCAAAGTAGGAGATACGAGCAGTACTTC.

This clonotype showed up many times. The chain links TRBV7-6 to TRBJ2-1, with a tentative D call TRBD1 (6 bases). CDR1 is SGHVS and CDR2 is FNYEAQ in the germline V gene. The CDR3 has 20 residues. V lost 3 bases and J lost 1, with 25 bases in between. This CDR3 is CASSLDVYRVVNESYNEQFF. The CDR3 bases are TGTGCCAGCAGCTTGGACGTATACAGGGTAGTTAATGAGTCCTACAATGAGCAGTTCTTC.

Many counts were recorded for this clonotype. The rearrangement uses TRBV6-2 or TRBV6-3 and TRBJ1-5; no clear D gene. This CDR3 spans 15 amino acids. Germline-derived CDR1 and CDR2 are MNHEY and SVGEGT. The ends were cut back, 6 bases at V and 4 bases at J, with 16 bases in the middle. CDR3 coding DNA: TGTGCCAGCAGCCACCCCACCGCTTCGAATCAGCCCCAGCATTTT. It encodes CASSHPTASNQPQHF.

This clonotype was counted ten times or more. CDR3 DNA: TGTGCCAGCAGCTTGTTGGGACAGGGGGCGGACGAGCAGTACTTC. Protein product: CASSLLGQGADEQYF. The chain recombines TRBV5-5 with TRBJ2-7, with 12 bases fitting TRBD1. The trim removed 1 base at V and 5 bases at J, leaving 4 bases unmatched. CDR3 length: 15 residues. Germline lookup yields CDR1 SGHKS and CDR2 YYEKEE (reference sequence).

This clonotype has at least ten counts. This chain connects TRBV15 to TRBJ2-2; D remains ambiguous. CDR3 length: 13 amino acids. Trimming took 1 base from V and 5 from J, leaving 5 bases between them. Germline CDR1 LNHNV, CDR2 YYDKDF (reference sequence). CDR3 residues: CATSRVVTGELFF. CDR3 nucleotide sequence: TGTGCCACCAGCAGAGTCGTAACCGGGGAGCTGTTTTTT. The variable domain in full, completed from reference TRBV15 and TRBJ2-2, reads DAMVIQNPRYQVTQFGKPVTLSCSQTLNHNVMYWYQQKSSQAPKLLFHYYDKDFNNEADTPDNFQSRRPNTSFCFLDIRSPGLGDTAMYLCATSRVVTGELFFGEGSRLTVL.

This clonotype was seen ten or more times. The V call is TRBV6-5, the J call TRBJ2-1; possibly TRBD1 for D (6 bases). This CDR3 contains 13 residues. V lost 6 bases to trimming and J lost 4 bases, with 10 bases between them. Germline lookup yields CDR1 MNHEY and CDR2 SVGAGI. The CDR3 DNA reads as TGTGCCAGCAGCATGACAGGTTACAATGAGCAGTTCTTC. This translates into CASSMTGYNEQFF.

This clonotype was recorded at least ten times. The chain combines TRBV12-3 or TRBV12-4 with TRBJ2-1; possible D gene TRBD1, 6 bases. Trimming took 6 bases from V and 5 from J, leaving 14 bases between them. The CDR3 has 14 amino acids. CDR3 bases: TGTGCCAGCAGCCACGGGACACCTAACAATGAGCAGTTCTTC. Encoded protein: CASSHGTPNNEQFF.

The table lists this clonotype with many counts. V and J are TRBV5-1 and TRBJ2-7, with TRBD2 matching 10 bases. Germline V gene lookup returns CDR1 SGHRS and CDR2 YFSETQ. V gave up 3 bases and J gave up 1 base; unmatched junction bases: 1. The CDR3 is 14 residues long. CDR3 sequence reads: CASSSTSGSYEQYF. The CDR3 DNA follows: TGCGCCAGCAGCTCGACTAGCGGGTCCTACGAGCAGTACTTC.

This clonotype was observed at least ten times. The V call is TRBV12-3 or TRBV12-4, the J call TRBJ1-4; tentatively, D is TRBD1 (5 bases). There are 12 residues in the CDR3. V was cut by 4 bases and J by 7 bases, with 7 bases left in between. The DNA of the CDR3 is TGTGCCAGCAGTTATGGGGGTGAAAAACTGTTTTTT. Protein: CASSYGGEKLFF.

This clonotype was counted at least ten times. This sequence joins TRBV20-1 and TRBJ2-7; possible D gene TRBD2, 6 bases. Deletions cut 2 bases from V and 0 bases from J, with 17 bases between. Looked up from germline, CDR1 is DFQATT and CDR2 is SNEGSKA (reference sequence). This CDR3 comprises 16 residues. CDR3 sequence reads: CSARSSEAGISYEQYF. The CDR3 nucleotides read TGCAGTGCTAGAAGCTCAGAAGCGGGCATCTCCTACGAGCAGTACTTC.

This clonotype has a handful of counts. The CDR3, as DNA: TGCGCCAGCAGTGAGGGCGGGAGGGCCTCTTGGGATACGCAGTATTTT. This gives the protein CASSEGGRASWDTQYF. This chain links TRBV10-2 with TRBJ2-3; 9 bases align to TRBD2. CDR1 and CDR2 from the germline V gene are WSHSY and SAAADI. The CDR3 covers 16 residues. The V gene end was trimmed by 2 bases and the J gene end by 6 bases; junction bases not matched to a gene: 9.

This clonotype was counted only a few times. The chain joins TRBV15 to TRBJ2-3; D unclear. The V gene lost 7 bases and the J gene lost 7 bases, with 15 bases spanning the gap. The CDR3 is 13 residues long. The germline V gene has CDR1 LNHNV and CDR2 YYDKDF (reference sequence). This chain's CDR3 is CATTRQGMNTQYF. CDR3 nucleotides: TGTGCCACCACCAGGCAAGGGATGAATACGCAGTATTTT.

This clonotype was counted ten times or more. The rearrangement links TRBV29-1 to TRBJ2-5; TRBD1 aligns across 9 bases. With V trimmed by 1 base and J by 5 bases, 8 bases remained unmatched. The CDR3 spans 15 residues. Germline V CDR1 and CDR2: SQVTM, ANQGSEA. The CDR3 DNA reads as TGCAGCGTTGAAGCGGACAGGGGTTCTTGGGAGACCCAGTACTTC. It encodes CSVEADRGSWETQYF.

This clonotype was observed a few times. The CDR3 DNA sequence: TGTGCCAGTAGTATTAAGGGGGGGGACACTGAAGCTTTCTTT. This encodes CASSIKGGDTEAFF. The V and J genes are TRBV19 and TRBJ1-1; a possible D gene is TRBD1 (6 bases). This CDR3 spans 14 amino acids. The germline V and J ends were trimmed by 3 bases and 3 bases, with 11 bases remaining between them. In germline, CDR1 is LNHDA, CDR2 SQIVND (reference sequence).

This clonotype was seen at least ten times. V gene TRBV21-1 combines with J gene TRBJ2-5; the listed D gene, TRBD1, was not tested against the DNA. TRBV21-1 is deemed a pseudogene. The CDR3 is 14 amino acids. As DNA, the CDR3 is TGTGCCAGCAGCCCACAGGGCAGGGAAGAGACCCAGTACTTC. It translates to CASSPQGREETQYF.

The rearrangement links TRBV20-1 to TRBJ1-2; D is perhaps TRBD1 (5 bases). Trimming removed 0 bases at V and 5 bases at J, with 10 bases between. Germline values: CDR1 DFQATT, CDR2 SNEGSKA (reference sequence). The CDR3 is made up of 13 amino acids. CDR3 bases: TGCAGTGCTAGAGACGTAGACAGTTATGGCTACACCTTC. This gives the protein CSARDVDSYGYTF.

This clonotype was found many times. This sequence joins TRBV12-3 or TRBV12-4 and TRBJ2-5; D not certain. The CDR3 sequence is 13 residues long. V was shortened by 2 bases and J by 1 base, with 5 bases between the two germline ends. Written as DNA, the CDR3 is TGTGCCAGCAGTTTACCATCCCAAGAGACCCAGTACTTC. It specifies CASSLPSQETQYF.

The genes are TRBV7-2 and TRBJ2-7; no definite D call. The CDR3 length is 15 residues. V was trimmed by 3 bases and J by 1 base, leaving 13 bases between them. Germline-derived CDR1 and CDR2 are SGHTA and FQGNSA. The CDR3 spells CASSLWSTESYEQYF. As DNA, the CDR3 is TGTGCCAGCAGCTTGTGGAGCACTGAATCCTACGAGCAGTACTTC.

This clonotype came up many times. The chain links TRBV18 to TRBJ2-5, with TRBD2 matching over 13 bases. This CDR3 spans 15 amino acids. J lost 3 bases, V lost 4 bases, and 2 bases had no gene match. Germline CDR1 and CDR2: KGHSH and LQKENI. CDR3 coding DNA: TGTGCCAGCTCACGTGGGACTAGCGGGGAAGAGACCCAGTACTTC. This sequence encodes CASSRGTSGEETQYF.

This clonotype was observed a handful of times. The chain recombines TRBV27 with TRBJ2-5; D not resolved. V lost 2 bases and J 1 base, leaving 11 bases between the germline ends. Germline V gene sequence: CDR1 MNHEY, CDR2 SMNVEV (reference sequence). The CDR3 is 15 residues long. The CDR3 reads CASSLIGRSQETQYF. The CDR3 DNA sequence: TGTGCCAGCAGTTTAATCGGCAGGAGCCAAGAGACCCAGTACTTC.

The sample holds many counts of this clonotype. The J gene is TRBJ2-1, the V gene TRBV12-3 or TRBV12-4; D remains unclear. V shed 3 bases and J shed 7 bases, with 19 bases lying between them. The CDR3 contains 16 residues. CDR3 in amino acids: CASSFRWNAESNEQFF. The CDR3 bases are TGTGCCAGCAGTTTTAGATGGAACGCGGAGAGTAATGAGCAGTTCTTC.

There are a few counts of this clonotype. The chain combines TRBV23-1 with TRBJ2-7, with TRBD1 as a possible D gene (6 bases). TRBV23-1 is an ORF, with its function uncertain. There are 13 residues in the CDR3. The germline V and J ends were trimmed by 10 bases and 3 bases, with 16 bases remaining between them. The CDR3 DNA reads TGCGCCACCCATACAGGGCCCGACTACGAGCAGTACTTC. Amino acid sequence: CATHTGPDYEQYF.

V is TRBV7-2 and J is TRBJ2-1; D may match TRBD1 or TRBD2 (5 bases each). V lost 2 bases to trimming and J lost 7 bases, with 15 bases between them. This CDR3 is built from 15 residues. Germline lookup yields CDR1 SGHTA and CDR2 FQGNSA. The CDR3 here is CASSLPDWGPNEQFF. The CDR3 DNA reads as TGTGCCAGCAGCTTACCGGACTGGGGCCCTAATGAGCAGTTCTTC.

This clonotype was recorded at least ten times. The V gene is TRBV7-6, the J gene TRBJ2-1, with 9 bases aligning to TRBD2. V gave up 3 bases and J gave up 0 bases; unmatched junction bases: 9. The CDR3 covers 18 residues. The germline V gene has CDR1 SGHVS and CDR2 FNYEAQ. The CDR3 spells CASSFGLARASSYNEQFF. CDR3 DNA sequence: TGTGCCAGCAGCTTCGGACTAGCGCGCGCGAGCTCCTACAATGAGCAGTTCTTC.

This clonotype showed up many times. The V call is TRBV9, the J call TRBJ2-2; D ambiguous. The CDR3 spans 11 residues. V lost 6 bases and J 5 bases, leaving 5 bases between the germline ends. Germline V lookup: CDR1 SGDLS, CDR2 YYNGEE. Here the CDR3 DNA reads TGTGCCAGCAAGGGTACCGGGGAGCTGTTTTTT. It encodes CASKGTGELFF.

The V and J genes are TRBV29-1 and TRBJ2-7; no definite D call. CDR1 and CDR2 from the germline V gene are SQVTM and ANQGSEA. V gave up 1 base and J gave up 4 bases, with 11 bases separating them. CDR3 size: 13 residues. Here the CDR3 DNA reads TGCAGCGTTGAAGGGGTGGGCCTGTACGAGCAGTACTTC. It specifies CSVEGVGLYEQYF.

This chain uses TRBV7-9 with TRBJ2-7, with 8 bases matching TRBD1. From germline, CDR1 is SEHNR and CDR2 FQNEAQ (reference sequence). V shed 5 bases, J shed 5 bases, and the junction held 11 bases outside the gene matches. The CDR3 has 15 residues. The CDR3 region is CASSMPGQVLDEQYF. CDR3 coding DNA: TGTGCCAGCAGCATGCCGGGACAGGTTTTAGACGAGCAGTACTTC.

This clonotype turned up a few times. The chain carries TRBV5-4 and TRBJ2-1; 11 bases fit TRBD2. V was pared by 5 bases and J by 6 bases, with 7 bases of the junction left unmatched. This CDR3 has 15 residues. Germline CDR1 SGHNT, CDR2 YYREEE (reference sequence). The CDR3 DNA reads as TGTGCCAGCAGGGACCCCGGGACTAGCGGCAATGAGCAGTTCTTC. Protein product: CASRDPGTSGNEQFF.

This clonotype showed up many times. The chain couples TRBV27 to TRBJ2-3; D is uncertain. The CDR3 spans 12 residues. V was clipped by 5 bases and J by 2 bases, with 5 bases between them. Germline V gene data show CDR1 as MNHEY and CDR2 as SMNVEV (reference sequence). This chain's CDR3 is CASSRNTDTQYF. The CDR3 region has the DNA TGTGCCAGCAGTCGCAACACAGATACGCAGTATTTT.

As DNA, the CDR3 is TGTGCCAGTAGCTCCACAGGGTTCGAAGCTTTCTTT. Translating it yields CASSSTGFEAFF. The chain links TRBV19 to TRBJ1-1; D is perhaps TRBD1 (6 bases). Germline V gives CDR1 LNHDA, CDR2 SQIVND (reference sequence). V was clipped by 6 bases and J by 8 bases, with 13 bases between them. This CDR3 region has 12 residues. The whole variable domain, filled in from reference TRBV19 and TRBJ1-1, reads DGGITQSPKYLFRKEGQNVTLSCEQNLNHDAMYWYRQDPGQGLRLIYYSQIVNDFQKGDIAEGYSVSREKKESFPLTVTSAQKNPTAFYLCASSSTGFEAFFGQGTRLTVV.

The V and J genes are TRBV12-3 or TRBV12-4 and TRBJ2-1, with 8 bases matching TRBD2. This CDR3 has 15 residues. V shed 8 bases and J 7 bases; nucleotides not matched to a gene: 13. The CDR3 coding sequence is TGTGCCAGCCGAGAAGCGGGAGTCGAGCGAAATGAGCAGTTCTTC. This codes for CASREAGVERNEQFF.

This chain joins TRBV4-3 and TRBJ1-2; 7 positions match TRBD1. Germline V CDR1 and CDR2: LGHNA, YSLEER. Trimming at V came to 0 bases and at J to 4 bases, leaving 5 bases not matched to a gene. The CDR3 has 15 amino acids. The CDR3 DNA reads as TGCGCCAGCAGCCAAGATAGGGGGCAGTCCTATGGCTACACCTTC. Translated: CASSQDRGQSYGYTF.